This entry lists 32 T cell receptor beta chains sequenced from one sample in a study of OX40 agonist ivuxolimab in advanced cancers. The repertoire was sequenced with immunoSEQ multiplex PCR; TCRdb's copy has only in-frame clones and lacks some. The sample holds about 45,000 clones, more than 80% seen once. The sample consisted of CD4+ or CD8+ T cells sorted from blood, taken in a trial of the OX40 agonist ivuxolimab. These receptors came from an adult with an advanced solid tumor such as melanoma, head and neck, liver or kidney cancer.

The rearrangement uses TRBV7-9 and TRBJ1-5, with 11 bases aligning to TRBD1. The germline gives CDR1 SEHNR, CDR2 FQNEAQ (reference sequence). The junction had 6 bases not matched to a gene; V was cut back by 1 base and J by 7 bases. The CDR3 totals 16 residues. CDR3 in DNA: TGTGCCAGCAGCTTAGAAGGACAGGGGGCTCGGCAGCCCCAGCATTTT. It encodes CASSLEGQGARQPQHF.

The genes are TRBV2 and TRBJ1-2; TRBD1 might be the D (6 bases). The CDR3 has 14 residues. Trimming cost V 7 bases and J 6 bases, with 18 bases left between them. The germline gives CDR1 SNHLY, CDR2 FYNNEI. CDR3 residues: CASTDDVSGDGYTF. CDR3 coding DNA: TGTGCCAGCACCGACGACGTGTCAGGGGATGGCTACACCTTC.

The chain employs TRBV7-9 and TRBJ2-5; 7 bases are shared with TRBD1. The V and J ends lost 4 bases and 1 base, in that order; junction bases with no gene match: 3. The CDR3 length is 14 residues. The germline CDR1 and CDR2 sequences are SEHNR and FQNEAQ (reference sequence). Written as DNA, the CDR3 is TGTGCCAGCAGCTCCGCAGGGGGCCAAGAGACCCAGTACTTC. Amino acids: CASSSAGGQETQYF. Full variable domain (missing parts from reference TRBV7-9 and TRBJ2-5): DTGVSQNPRHKITKRGQNVTFRCDPISEHNRLYWYRQTLGQGPEFLTYFQNEAQLEKSRLLSDRFSAERPKGSFSTLEIQRTEQGDSAMYLCASSSAGGQETQYFGPGTRLLVL.

In nucleotides, the CDR3 is TGTGCCAGCTCCGGGGGGACTGAAGCTTTCTTT. It specifies CASSGGTEAFF. The V call is TRBV27, the J call TRBJ1-1; the D gene is possibly TRBD1 (5 bases). This CDR3 comprises 11 residues. Germline CDR1 reads MNHEY; CDR2 reads SMNVEV (reference sequence). V shed 8 bases and J shed 5 bases, with 9 bases lying between them.

The chain is built from TRBV13 and TRBJ1-5; no clear D. Trimming shortened V by 8 bases and J by 0 bases, and 11 bases separated the two germline ends. CDR1 is PRHDT, CDR2 FYEKMQ, per germline (reference sequence). The CDR3 spans 14 residues. The CDR3 sequence is CASAGRDSNQPQHF. The CDR3 coding sequence is TGTGCCAGCGCCGGAAGGGATAGCAATCAGCCCCAGCATTTT.

The count of this clone is one. V and J are TRBV4-1 and TRBJ1-2; D is undetermined. Trimming took off 2 bases at V and 0 bases at J, with 10 bases between the two ends. The CDR3 is made up of 15 amino acids. Germline values: CDR1 MGHRA, CDR2 YSYEKL. The CDR3 DNA is TGCGCCAGCAGCCAAATACAGAAGGCTAACTATGGCTACACCTTC. This gives the protein CASSQIQKANYGYTF.

The genes are TRBV19 and TRBJ2-7; a weak D match, TRBD1 (6 bases). V dropped 3 bases and J dropped 6 bases, with 15 bases sitting between them. The CDR3 is 14 residues long. Germline assignment: CDR1 LNHDA and CDR2 SQIVND (reference sequence). This CDR3 reads CASSIGQWLGEQYF. CDR3 nucleotide sequence: TGTGCCAGTAGTATTGGACAGTGGCTTGGCGAGCAGTACTTC.

V usage is TRBV5-1 and J usage is TRBJ1-1, with D hard to call. Trimming cost V 7 bases and J 2 bases, with 12 bases left between them. Per germline, CDR1 SGHRS and CDR2 YFSETQ. The CDR3 contains 13 residues. The DNA for the CDR3 is TGCGCCAGCTTAGGACCGGGCAACACTGAAGCTTTCTTT. It yields the protein CASLGPGNTEAFF. The complete variable domain, with remaining parts taken from reference TRBV5-1 and TRBJ1-1, reads KAGVTQTPRYLIKTRGQQVTLSCSPISGHRSVSWYQQTPGQGLQFLFEYFSETQRNKGNFPGRFSGRQFSNSRSEMNVSTLELGDSALYLCASLGPGNTEAFFGQGTRLTVV.

This clone was seen a handful of times. This chain joins TRBV21-1 and TRBJ1-2; the D call in the table, TRBD1, was not verified against the DNA. TRBV21-1 is annotated as a pseudogene. CDR3 length equals 16 residues. The CDR3 DNA reads TGTGCCAGCAGCAAGACTGGGACAGGGGCGCCTCGAGGCTACACCTTC. Translating it yields CASSKTGTGAPRGYTF.

V is TRBV10-3 and J is TRBJ2-5; 7 nucleotides agree with TRBD1. The J call may be wrong; the DNA end is better matched by TRBJ2-7. CDR3 length: 14 amino acids. Germline V lookup: CDR1 ENHRY, CDR2 SYGVKD. CDR3 nucleotides: TGTGCCATCAGTGCCATCCTCAGGGGGTACGAGCAGTACTTC. Translated: CAISAILRGYEQYF.

V is TRBV7-6 and J is TRBJ2-6; 10 nucleotides line up with TRBD2. Germline V lookup: CDR1 SGHVS, CDR2 FNYEAQ. CDR3 length: 18 residues. J lost 3 bases, V lost 5 bases, and 10 bases had no gene match. CDR3: CASSPGPAGGNGANVLTF. CDR3 DNA sequence: TGTGCCAGCAGCCCCGGCCCAGCGGGGGGGAATGGGGCCAACGTCCTGACTTTC.

J is TRBJ1-1 and V is TRBV4-3; 8 bases align to TRBD1. The V and J ends lost 4 bases and 4 bases, in that order; junction bases with no gene match: 8. The CDR3 runs to 15 residues. The germline V gene has CDR1 LGHNA and CDR2 YSLEER. The CDR3 nucleotides are TGCGCCAGCAGCCTCGGACAGGGAATGAGCACTGAAGCTTTCTTT. Translation gives CASSLGQGMSTEAFF.

This clone was counted a single time. At one boundary the junction diverges from the germline segment, which might be a read error. The rearrangement links TRBV7-8 to TRBJ2-5; no reliable D call. This CDR3 contains 10 residues. The germline CDR1 and CDR2 sequences are SGHVS and FQNEAQ. CDR3 nucleotide sequence: TGTGCCAGCAGTTCGACACACCGGCACTTC. It yields the protein CASSSTHRHF.

This chain connects TRBV6-5 to TRBJ1-1; the D gene is possibly TRBD1 (6 bases). Germline V gives CDR1 MNHEY, CDR2 SVGAGI. The CDR3 covers 14 residues. Trimming left V 4 bases short and J 1 base short, with 10 bases between. The CDR3 region is CASSWGHTNTEAFF. The CDR3 coding sequence is TGTGCCAGCAGTTGGGGGCATACGAACACTGAAGCTTTCTTT.

V gene TRBV2 combines with J gene TRBJ1-3; maybe TRBD1 (6 bases). V dropped 5 bases and J dropped 3 bases, with 8 bases sitting between them. The CDR3 sequence is 13 residues long. Germline V gives CDR1 SNHLY, CDR2 FYNNEI. Here the CDR3 reads CASSKGVGNTIYF. Here the CDR3 DNA reads TGTGCCAGCAGTAAGGGGGTTGGAAACACCATATATTTT.

The J gene is TRBJ1-2, the V gene TRBV7-9, with no clear D. Germline V gene lookup returns CDR1 SEHNR and CDR2 FQNEAQ (reference sequence). This CDR3 contains 14 residues. Deletions cut 3 bases from V and 4 bases from J, with 12 bases between. CDR3 nucleotide sequence: TGTGCCAGCAGCTTGGGCACCGTACGCTATGGCTACACCTTC. It is translated as CASSLGTVRYGYTF.

The V gene is TRBV7-9, the J gene TRBJ2-3; TRBD1 or TRBD2 may be the D gene (5 bases each). Trimming removed 1 base from V and 2 bases from J, with 7 bases in between. The V gene's germline CDR1 is SEHNR and CDR2 FQNEAQ (reference sequence). The CDR3 is 14 amino acids. The CDR3 sequence: CASSLVGVTDTQYF. CDR3 bases: TGTGCCAGCAGCTTAGTGGGGGTCACAGATACGCAGTATTTT.

The table lists this clone with a few counts. The chain carries TRBV5-4 and TRBJ2-1, with TRBD2 identical over 16 bases. The length of the CDR3 is 18 residues. The germline gives CDR1 SGHNT, CDR2 YYREEE (reference sequence). V was clipped by 6 bases and J by 7 bases; unmatched bases: 13. The CDR3 loop reads CASTPGGTSGGAWNEQFF. In nucleotides, the CDR3 is TGTGCCAGCACCCCGGGGGGGACTAGCGGGGGGGCTTGGAATGAGCAGTTCTTC. The variable domain in full, with the rest retrieved from reference TRBV5-4 and TRBJ2-1, is ETGVTQSPTHLIKTRGQQVTLRCSSQSGHNTVSWYQQALGQGPQFIFQYYREEENGRGNFPPRFSGLQFPNYSSELNVNALELDDSALYLCASTPGGTSGGAWNEQFFGPGTRLTVL.

This clone was counted a single time. The chain is built from TRBV4-1 and TRBJ1-1, with D perhaps TRBD1 (5 bases). The CDR3 runs 17 residues. Trimming took off 4 bases at V and 4 bases at J, with 22 bases between the two ends. In germline, CDR1 is MGHRA, CDR2 YSYEKL. In nucleotides, the CDR3 is TGCGCCAGCAGCCTTCTTCCTACGGGACTCAAATTCACTGAAGCTTTCTTT. This codes for CASSLLPTGLKFTEAFF.

The rearrangement uses TRBV9 and TRBJ2-1; TRBD1 might be the D (6 bases). Trimming shortened V by 0 bases and J by 2 bases, and 6 bases separated the two germline ends. The CDR3 extends over 14 amino acids. Germline values: CDR1 SGDLS, CDR2 YYNGEE. The CDR3 is CASSVGGPYNEQFF. The DNA for the CDR3 is TGTGCCAGCAGCGTAGGGGGGCCCTACAATGAGCAGTTCTTC.

This chain joins TRBV25-1 and TRBJ1-1; D perhaps matches TRBD1 (6 bases). CDR1 is MGHDK and CDR2 is SYGVNS in the germline V gene. The CDR3 has 14 amino acids. Deletions cut 2 bases from V and 0 bases from J, with 7 bases between. CDR3 DNA: TGTGCCAGCAGTGAAAGGGGGTTGAACACTGAAGCTTTCTTT. Its protein product is CASSERGLNTEAFF.

This clone was recorded a few times. This chain joins TRBV28 and TRBJ2-7; the match to TRBD2 covers 7 bases. The CDR3 spans 18 residues. Germline V gene data show CDR1 as MDHEN and CDR2 as SYDVKM. V was clipped by 4 bases and J by 4 bases; unmatched bases: 19. This CDR3 is CASSSVVILSGKYYEQYF. The CDR3 coding sequence is TGTGCCAGCAGTTCTGTGGTAATTCTGAGCGGGAAGTATTACGAGCAGTACTTC.

V is TRBV2 and J is TRBJ1-4; a possible D gene is TRBD1 (5 bases). Per germline, CDR1 SNHLY and CDR2 FYNNEI. The CDR3 is 14 residues long. Trimming took 8 bases from V and 5 from J, leaving 15 bases between them. DNA for the CDR3: TGTGCCAGCGGGGACTCCCCCCGAAATGAAAAACTGTTTTTT. It specifies CASGDSPRNEKLFF.

V is TRBV7-2 and J is TRBJ1-3; D unclear. Germline V CDR1 and CDR2: SGHTA, FQGNSA. The CDR3 has 13 amino acids. The V end lost 4 bases, the J end lost 0 bases, and 4 bases lay between the germline ends. For the CDR3, the DNA is TGTGCCAGCAGCTGGGCCTCTGGAAACACCATATATTTT. Amino acids: CASSWASGNTIYF.

The J gene is TRBJ1-2, the V gene TRBV30; unclear D gene. The CDR3 is made up of 11 amino acids. V lost 8 bases and J 1 base, leaving 8 bases between the germline ends. Germline loops: CDR1 GTSNPN, CDR2 SVGIG (reference sequence). CDR3 protein: CAADLNYGYTF. The CDR3, as DNA: TGTGCCGCTGACCTTAACTATGGCTACACCTTC.

For the CDR3, the DNA is TGTGCCAGCAGCCCCCCACAGGGACCGGAGACCCAGTACTTC. Its protein product is CASSPPQGPETQYF. This chain joins TRBV7-9 and TRBJ2-5; possibly TRBD1 for D (6 bases). The CDR3 runs to 14 residues. Germline V gene sequence: CDR1 SEHNR, CDR2 FQNEAQ (reference sequence). Trimming pared 5 bases from V and 5 bases from J, leaving 15 bases between.

The chain recombines TRBV6-6 with TRBJ1-2; TRBD1 matches at 8 bases. This CDR3 comprises 15 residues. Germline V lookup: CDR1 MNHNY, CDR2 SVGAGI (reference sequence). V shed 5 bases, J shed 4 bases, and the junction held 9 bases outside the gene matches. CDR3 region: CASSPSTGASYGYTF. In DNA, the CDR3 is TGTGCCAGCAGTCCATCGACAGGGGCGAGCTATGGCTACACCTTC.

The chain couples TRBV19 to TRBJ2-1; D uncertain. This CDR3 has 12 residues. The V gene lost 2 bases and the J gene lost 7 bases, with 6 bases spanning the gap. CDR1 is LNHDA and CDR2 is SQIVND in the germline V gene (reference sequence). This CDR3 is CASSISLNEQFF. Here the CDR3 DNA reads TGTGCCAGTAGTATAAGCCTTAATGAGCAGTTCTTC.

J is TRBJ1-1 and V is TRBV18; the D is unclear. V lost 4 bases to trimming and J lost 1 base, with 10 bases between them. Per the germline V gene, CDR1 is KGHSH and CDR2 is LQKENI. The CDR3 is 14 amino acids. This CDR3 is CASSLREANTEAFF. In DNA, the CDR3 is TGTGCCAGCTCACTACGGGAGGCGAACACTGAAGCTTTCTTT.

This clone was seen only a few times. V usage is TRBV19 and J usage is TRBJ2-1, with 9 bases that match TRBD1. The V and J ends lost 6 bases and 8 bases, in that order; junction bases with no gene match: 11. The CDR3 runs to 15 residues. The germline CDR1 and CDR2 sequences are LNHDA and SQIVND (reference sequence). The CDR3 DNA reads TGTGCCAGTAGCCCGGGACAGGGTGTTTTCGATGAGCAGTTCTTC. This encodes CASSPGQGVFDEQFF. Full variable domain (rest looked up from reference TRBV19 and TRBJ2-1): DGGITQSPKYLFRKEGQNVTLSCEQNLNHDAMYWYRQDPGQGLRLIYYSQIVNDFQKGDIAEGYSVSREKKESFPLTVTSAQKNPTAFYLCASSPGQGVFDEQFFGPGTRLTVL.

The rearrangement joins TRBV6-5 to TRBJ2-7; TRBD1 agrees at 8 bases. Germline values: CDR1 MNHEY, CDR2 SVGAGI. V lost 6 bases to trimming and J lost 5 bases; unmatched junction nucleotides: 9. This CDR3 has 14 residues. The CDR3 reads CASSEGQGSHEQYF. CDR3 in DNA: TGTGCCAGCAGCGAAGGACAGGGATCTCACGAGCAGTACTTC.

The V call is TRBV5-4, the J call TRBJ2-7; 10 positions agree with TRBD1. Germline values: CDR1 SGHNT, CDR2 YYREEE (reference sequence). CDR3 length: 14 residues. The J segment lost 6 bases and the V segment lost 4 bases, leaving 7 bases of the junction unmatched. The CDR3 bases are TGTGCCAGCAGCATAGGACAGGGGGGCTTCGAGCAGTACTTC. It yields the protein CASSIGQGGFEQYF. Full variable domain (outside the CDR3, taken from reference TRBV5-4 and TRBJ2-7): ETGVTQSPTHLIKTRGQQVTLRCSSQSGHNTVSWYQQALGQGPQFIFQYYREEENGRGNFPPRFSGLQFPNYSSELNVNALELDDSALYLCASSIGQGGFEQYFGPGTRLTVT.